This T cell receptor (beta chain) was obtained from a study of blood T cell repertoires in COVID-19. The overall study: Acute-phase and convalescent COVID-19 samples originated in the United States, Italy and Spain. Nucleic acid was either cDNA or gDNA, and it came from T cells, B-cell-depleted T cells, or PBMCs.

In the authors' workflow: Estimated nucleated cell counts came from reference gene primer amplification. The assay was immunoSEQ multiplex PCR, and TCRdb's table has in-frame clones only and misses some. V and J calls and clone size follow that table, whereas D and trimming were derived from the DNA. Here the sample spans 150,000 to 200,000 clones, roughly 80% being singletons. This CDR3 region has 13 residues. CDR1 is MDHEN and CDR2 is SYDVKM in the germline V gene. V gave up 6 bases and J gave up 1 base, with 8 bases separating them. The sequence was obtained from a man aged 18 to 29 with active or convalescent COVID-19. The chain employs TRBV28 and TRBJ2-3, with a tentative D call TRBD2 (5 bases). The specimen sequenced was peripheral blood. The CDR3 loop is CASRSGGTDTQYF. In DNA form, the CDR3 reads TGTGCCAGCAGGTCCGGGGGCACAGATACGCAGTATTTT.